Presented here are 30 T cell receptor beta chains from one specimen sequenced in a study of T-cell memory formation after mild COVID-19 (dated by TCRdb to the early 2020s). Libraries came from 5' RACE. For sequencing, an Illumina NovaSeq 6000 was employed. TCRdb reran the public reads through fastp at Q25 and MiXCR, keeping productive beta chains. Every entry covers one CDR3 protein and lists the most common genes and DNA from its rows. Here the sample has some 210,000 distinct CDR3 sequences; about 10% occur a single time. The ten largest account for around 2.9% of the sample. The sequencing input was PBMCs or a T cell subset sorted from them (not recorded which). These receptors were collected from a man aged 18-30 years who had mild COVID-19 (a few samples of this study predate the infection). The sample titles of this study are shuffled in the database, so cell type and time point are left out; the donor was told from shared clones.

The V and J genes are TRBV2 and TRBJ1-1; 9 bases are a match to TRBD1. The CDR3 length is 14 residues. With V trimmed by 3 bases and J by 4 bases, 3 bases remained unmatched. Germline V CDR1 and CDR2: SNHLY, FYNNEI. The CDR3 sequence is CASSEGQGITEAFF. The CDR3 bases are TGTGCCAGCAGTGAGGGACAGGGTATCACTGAAGCTTTCTTT.

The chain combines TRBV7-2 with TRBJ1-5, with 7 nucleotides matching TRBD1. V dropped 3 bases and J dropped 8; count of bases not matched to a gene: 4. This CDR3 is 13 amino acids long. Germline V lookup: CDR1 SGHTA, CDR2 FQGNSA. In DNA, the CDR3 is TGTGCCAGCAGCTTCAGGGGGTGGGAGCCCCAGCATTTT. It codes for CASSFRGWEPQHF.

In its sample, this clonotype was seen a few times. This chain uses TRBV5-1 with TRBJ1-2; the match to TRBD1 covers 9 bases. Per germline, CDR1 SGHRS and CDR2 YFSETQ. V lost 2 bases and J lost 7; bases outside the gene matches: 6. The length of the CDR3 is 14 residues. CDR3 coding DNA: TGCGCCAGCAGCTTTTCACAGGGGGCAAGTGGCTACACCTTC. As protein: CASSFSQGASGYTF.

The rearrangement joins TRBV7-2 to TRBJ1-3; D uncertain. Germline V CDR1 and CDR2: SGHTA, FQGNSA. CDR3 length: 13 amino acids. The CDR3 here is CGVRPLSGNTIYF. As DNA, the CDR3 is TGTGGAGTAAGACCGCTCTCTGGAAACACCATATATTTT.

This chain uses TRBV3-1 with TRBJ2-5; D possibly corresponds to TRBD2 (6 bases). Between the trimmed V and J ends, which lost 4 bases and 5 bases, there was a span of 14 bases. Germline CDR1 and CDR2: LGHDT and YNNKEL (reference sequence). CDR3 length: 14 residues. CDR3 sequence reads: CASSPRLDQETQYF. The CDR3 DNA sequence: TGTGCCAGCAGCCCCCGACTAGATCAGGAGACCCAGTACTTC.

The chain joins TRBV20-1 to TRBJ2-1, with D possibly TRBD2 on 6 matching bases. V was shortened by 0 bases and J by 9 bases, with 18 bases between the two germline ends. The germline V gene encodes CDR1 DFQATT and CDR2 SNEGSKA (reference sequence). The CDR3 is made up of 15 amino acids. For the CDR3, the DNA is TGCAGTGCTAGAGATTGGAGACTAGATCATGGTGAGCAGTTCTTC. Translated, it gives CSARDWRLDHGEQFF.

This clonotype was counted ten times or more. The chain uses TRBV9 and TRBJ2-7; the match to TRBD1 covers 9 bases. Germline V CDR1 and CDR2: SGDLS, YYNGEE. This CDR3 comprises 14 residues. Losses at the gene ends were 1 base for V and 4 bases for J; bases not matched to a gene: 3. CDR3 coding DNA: TGTGCCAGCAGCGTATCCGACAGGGGGTACGAGCAGTACTTC. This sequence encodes CASSVSDRGYEQYF.

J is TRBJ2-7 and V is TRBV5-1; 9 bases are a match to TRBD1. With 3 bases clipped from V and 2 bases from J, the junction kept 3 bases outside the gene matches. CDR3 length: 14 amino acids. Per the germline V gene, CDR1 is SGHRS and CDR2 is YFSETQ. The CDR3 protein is CASSSGQGTYEQYF. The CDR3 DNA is TGCGCCAGCAGCTCGGGACAGGGAACCTACGAGCAGTACTTC.

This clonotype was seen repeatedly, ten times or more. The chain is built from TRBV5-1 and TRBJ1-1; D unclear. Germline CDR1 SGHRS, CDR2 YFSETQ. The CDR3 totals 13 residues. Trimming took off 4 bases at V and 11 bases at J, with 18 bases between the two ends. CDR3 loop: CASSPRPGDRAFF. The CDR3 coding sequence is TGCGCCAGCAGCCCCCGTCCCGGGGATCGGGCTTTCTTT. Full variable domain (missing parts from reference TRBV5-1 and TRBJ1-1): KAGVTQTPRYLIKTRGQQVTLSCSPISGHRSVSWYQQTPGQGLQFLFEYFSETQRNKGNFPGRFSGRQFSNSRSEMNVSTLELGDSALYLCASSPRPGDRAFFGQGTRLTVV.

CDR3 coding DNA: TGCGCCAGCAGCCAAGTAGGAACCGGGCAGCCCCAGCATTTT. Translated, it gives CASSQVGTGQPQHF. The V call is TRBV4-1, the J call TRBJ1-5; no firm D call. Germline assignment: CDR1 MGHRA and CDR2 YSYEKL. The V end was cut by 1 base, the J end by 7 bases, with 11 bases between. This CDR3 spans 14 amino acids.

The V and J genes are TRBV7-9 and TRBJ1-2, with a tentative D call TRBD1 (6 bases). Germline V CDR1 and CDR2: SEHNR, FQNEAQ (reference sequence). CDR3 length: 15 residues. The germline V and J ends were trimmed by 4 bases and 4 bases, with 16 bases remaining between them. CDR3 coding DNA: TGTGCCAGCAGCTCCCACAGCGGACAGTCCTATGGCTACACCTTC. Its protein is CASSSHSGQSYGYTF. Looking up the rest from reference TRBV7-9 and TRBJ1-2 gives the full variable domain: DTGVSQNPRHKITKRGQNVTFRCDPISEHNRLYWYRQTLGQGPEFLTYFQNEAQLEKSRLLSDRFSAERPKGSFSTLEIQRTEQGDSAMYLCASSSHSGQSYGYTFGSGTRLTVV.

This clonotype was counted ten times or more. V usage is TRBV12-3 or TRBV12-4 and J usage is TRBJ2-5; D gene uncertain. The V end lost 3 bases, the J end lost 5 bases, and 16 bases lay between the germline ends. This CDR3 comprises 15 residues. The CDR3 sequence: CASSLGSSLKETQYF. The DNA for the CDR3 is TGTGCCAGCAGTTTGGGGTCCAGTTTAAAGGAGACCCAGTACTTC.

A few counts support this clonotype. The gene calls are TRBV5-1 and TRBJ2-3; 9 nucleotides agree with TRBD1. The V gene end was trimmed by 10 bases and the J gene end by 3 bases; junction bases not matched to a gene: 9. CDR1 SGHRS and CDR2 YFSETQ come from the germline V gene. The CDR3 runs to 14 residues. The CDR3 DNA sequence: TGCGCCTGCCGACAGGGGGAAGCGACAGATACGCAGTATTTT. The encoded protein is CACRQGEATDTQYF.

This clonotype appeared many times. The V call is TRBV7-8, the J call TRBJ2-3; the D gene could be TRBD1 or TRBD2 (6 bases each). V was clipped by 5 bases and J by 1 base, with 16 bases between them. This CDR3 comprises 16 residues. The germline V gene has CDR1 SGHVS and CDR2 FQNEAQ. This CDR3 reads CASSPSGGAGTDTQYF. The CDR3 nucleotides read TGTGCCAGCAGCCCGTCCGGGGGCGCCGGCACAGATACGCAGTATTTT.

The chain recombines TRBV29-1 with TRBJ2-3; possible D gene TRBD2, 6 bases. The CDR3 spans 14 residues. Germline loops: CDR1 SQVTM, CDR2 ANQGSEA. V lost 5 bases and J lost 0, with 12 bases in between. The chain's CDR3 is CSVRGGESTDTQYF. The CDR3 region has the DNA TGCAGCGTTCGGGGCGGGGAGAGCACAGATACGCAGTATTTT.

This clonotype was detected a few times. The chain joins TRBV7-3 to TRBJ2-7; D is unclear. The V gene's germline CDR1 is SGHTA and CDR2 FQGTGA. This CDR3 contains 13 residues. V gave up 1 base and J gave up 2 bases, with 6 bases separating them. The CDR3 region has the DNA TGTGCCAGCAGCTTAAATAGGGCCTACGAGCAGTACTTC. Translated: CASSLNRAYEQYF.

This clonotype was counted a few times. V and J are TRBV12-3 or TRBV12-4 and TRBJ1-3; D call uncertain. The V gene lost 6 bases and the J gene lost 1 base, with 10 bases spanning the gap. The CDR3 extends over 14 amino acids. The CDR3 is CASRLELSGNTIYF. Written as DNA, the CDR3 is TGTGCCAGCAGACTAGAATTATCTGGAAACACCATATATTTT.

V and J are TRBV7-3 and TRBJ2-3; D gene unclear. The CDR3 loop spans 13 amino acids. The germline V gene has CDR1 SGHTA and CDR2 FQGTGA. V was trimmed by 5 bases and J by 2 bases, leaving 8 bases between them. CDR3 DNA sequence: TGTGCCAGCAGCCCGCAACACACAGATACGCAGTATTTT. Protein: CASSPQHTDTQYF.

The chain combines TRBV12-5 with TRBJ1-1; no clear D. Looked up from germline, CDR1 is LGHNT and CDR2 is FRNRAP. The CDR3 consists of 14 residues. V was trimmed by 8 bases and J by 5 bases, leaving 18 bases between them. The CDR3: CASRGGPLRTEAFF. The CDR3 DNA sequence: TGTGCTAGTCGTGGCGGACCCTTACGGACTGAAGCTTTCTTT.

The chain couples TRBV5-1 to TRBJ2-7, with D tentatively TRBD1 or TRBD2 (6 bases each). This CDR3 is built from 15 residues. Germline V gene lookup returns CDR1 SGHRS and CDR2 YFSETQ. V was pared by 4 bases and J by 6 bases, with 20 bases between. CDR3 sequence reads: CASSPATGGTGEQYV. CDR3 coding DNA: TGCGCCAGCAGCCCAGCGACAGGTGGGACTGGCGAGCAGTACGTC.

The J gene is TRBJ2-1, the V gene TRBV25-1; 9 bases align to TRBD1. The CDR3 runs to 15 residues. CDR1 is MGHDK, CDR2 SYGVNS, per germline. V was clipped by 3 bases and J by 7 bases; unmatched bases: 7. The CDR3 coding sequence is TGTGCCAGCAGTGAGGCTCGGACAGGGGATAATGAGCAGTTCTTC. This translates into CASSEARTGDNEQFF. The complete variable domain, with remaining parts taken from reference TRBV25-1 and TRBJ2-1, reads EADIYQTPRYLVIGTGKKITLECSQTMGHDKMYWYQQDPGMELHLIHYSYGVNSTEKGDLSSESTVSRIRTEHFPLTLESARPSHTSQYLCASSEARTGDNEQFFGPGTRLTVL.

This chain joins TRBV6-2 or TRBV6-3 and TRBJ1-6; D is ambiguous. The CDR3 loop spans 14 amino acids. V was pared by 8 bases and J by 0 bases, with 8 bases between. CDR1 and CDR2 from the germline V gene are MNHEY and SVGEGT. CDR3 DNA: TGTGCCAGCCGAAGCGGCTCCTATAATTCACCCCTCCACTTT. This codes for CASRSGSYNSPLHF.

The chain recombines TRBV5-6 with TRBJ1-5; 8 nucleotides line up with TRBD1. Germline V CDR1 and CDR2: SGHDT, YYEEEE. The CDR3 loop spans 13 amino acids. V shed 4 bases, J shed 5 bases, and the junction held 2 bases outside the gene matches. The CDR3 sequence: CASSVGQDQPQHF. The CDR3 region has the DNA TGTGCCAGCAGCGTGGGACAGGATCAGCCCCAGCATTTT.

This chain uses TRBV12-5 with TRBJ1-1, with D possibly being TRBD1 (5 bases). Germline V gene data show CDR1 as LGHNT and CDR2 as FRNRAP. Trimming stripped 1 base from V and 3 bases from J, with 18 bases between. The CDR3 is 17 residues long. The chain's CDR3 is CASGLAESWQGDTEAFF. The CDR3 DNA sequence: TGTGCTAGTGGTTTGGCAGAAAGTTGGCAGGGAGACACTGAAGCTTTCTTT.

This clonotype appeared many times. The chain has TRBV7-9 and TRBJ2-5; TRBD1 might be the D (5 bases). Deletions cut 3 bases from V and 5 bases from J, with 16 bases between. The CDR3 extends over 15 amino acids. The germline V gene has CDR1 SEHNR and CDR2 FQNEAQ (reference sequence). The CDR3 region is CASSLNGGYRETQYF. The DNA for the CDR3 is TGTGCCAGCAGCTTGAATGGCGGTTACAGGGAGACCCAGTACTTC.

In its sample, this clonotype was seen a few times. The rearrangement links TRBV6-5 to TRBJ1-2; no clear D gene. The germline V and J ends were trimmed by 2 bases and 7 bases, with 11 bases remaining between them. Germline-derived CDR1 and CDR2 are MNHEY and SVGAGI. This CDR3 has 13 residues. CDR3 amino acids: CASSYVFGGGYTF. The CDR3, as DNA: TGTGCCAGCAGTTACGTCTTTGGAGGTGGCTACACCTTC.

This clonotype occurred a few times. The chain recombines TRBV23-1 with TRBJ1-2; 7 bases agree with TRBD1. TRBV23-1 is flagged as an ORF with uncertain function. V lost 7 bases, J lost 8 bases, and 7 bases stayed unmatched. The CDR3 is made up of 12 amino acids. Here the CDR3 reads CASKVQGEGYTF. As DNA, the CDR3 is TGCGCCAGCAAGGTTCAGGGGGAAGGCTACACCTTC.

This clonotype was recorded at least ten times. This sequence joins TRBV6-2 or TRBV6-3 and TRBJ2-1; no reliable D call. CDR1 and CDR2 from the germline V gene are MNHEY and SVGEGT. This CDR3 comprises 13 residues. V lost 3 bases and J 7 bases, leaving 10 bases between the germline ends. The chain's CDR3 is CASSYPWINEQFF. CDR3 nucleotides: TGTGCCAGCAGTTATCCTTGGATAAATGAGCAGTTCTTC.

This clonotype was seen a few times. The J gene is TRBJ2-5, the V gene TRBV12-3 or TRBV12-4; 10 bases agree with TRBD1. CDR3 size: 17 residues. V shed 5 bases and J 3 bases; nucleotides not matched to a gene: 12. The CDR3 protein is CASSRYRMTGGKETQYF. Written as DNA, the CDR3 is TGTGCCAGCAGTAGATACCGGATGACAGGGGGCAAAGAGACCCAGTACTTC.

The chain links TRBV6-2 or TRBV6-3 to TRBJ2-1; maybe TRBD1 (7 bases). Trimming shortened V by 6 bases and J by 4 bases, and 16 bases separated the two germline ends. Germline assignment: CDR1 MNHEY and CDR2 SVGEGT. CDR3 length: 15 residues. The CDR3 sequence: CASSRAGQTYNEQFF. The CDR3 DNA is TGTGCCAGCAGCCGTGCGGGACAGACTTACAATGAGCAGTTCTTC.